These 32 T cell receptor beta chains originate from one sample sequenced in a study of CD8 T cells in Susac syndrome. RNA in amounts of about 0.5 to 1 ug was reverse transcribed with random hexamers. TCRdb re-derived calls from the immunoSEQ multiplex PCR reads in MiXCR, one entry per CDR3 protein. The data contain roughly 130,000 distinct CDR3 sequences, roughly 94% of them singletons. Sequencing was performed on CD4+ T cells from PBMCs. The origin of the receptors is a human donor with multiple sclerosis.

This rearrangement joins TRBV5-1 to TRBJ2-7, with 9 bases lining up with TRBD1. Germline V gene lookup returns CDR1 SGHRS and CDR2 YFSETQ. Losses at the gene ends were 5 bases for V and 3 bases for J; bases not matched to a gene: 3. The CDR3 is 13 residues long. The CDR3 loop is CASSGTGIYEQYF. The CDR3 DNA sequence: TGCGCCAGCAGTGGGACAGGGATCTACGAGCAGTACTTC.

The V call is TRBV29-1, the J call TRBJ2-5; 9 bases map to TRBD1. The trim removed 4 bases at V and 8 bases at J, leaving 8 bases unmatched. CDR3 size: 13 residues. From germline, CDR1 is SQVTM and CDR2 ANQGSEA. The DNA of the CDR3 is TGCAGCGTTGGGGGGACAGGGCCCCAAACCCAGTACTTC. It yields the protein CSVGGTGPQTQYF. Combining the CDR3 with reference TRBV29-1 and TRBJ2-5 gives the whole variable domain SAVISQKPSRDICQRGTSLTIQCQVDSQVTMMFWYRQQPGQSLTLIATANQGSEATYESGFVIDKFPISRPNLTFSTLTVSNMSPEDSSIYLCSVGGTGPQTQYFGPGTRLLVL.

J is TRBJ2-7 and V is TRBV6-1; 10 bases line up with TRBD1. The CDR3 is made up of 12 amino acids. Germline CDR1 MNHNS, CDR2 SASEGT. The trim removed 7 bases at V and 7 bases at J, leaving 4 bases unmatched. CDR3: CASTRTGGEQYF. CDR3 nucleotides: TGTGCCAGCACCAGGACAGGGGGAGAGCAGTACTTC.

The chain joins TRBV29-1 to TRBJ1-2, with D hard to call. CDR1 and CDR2 from the germline V gene are SQVTM and ANQGSEA. The ends were cut back, 3 bases at V and 8 bases at J, with 10 bases in the middle. The CDR3 spans 11 residues. The DNA of the CDR3 is TGCAGCGTTGACGGGTTAGAGGGCTACACCTTC. Encoded protein: CSVDGLEGYTF.

The chain recombines TRBV5-1 with TRBJ1-2; 8 bases map to TRBD1. CDR3 length: 14 amino acids. V lost 4 bases, J lost 6 bases, and 8 bases stayed unmatched. Looked up from germline, CDR1 is SGHRS and CDR2 is YFSETQ. This chain's CDR3 is CASSTPLTGDGYTF. The CDR3 bases are TGCGCCAGCAGCACCCCGCTGACAGGGGATGGCTACACCTTC.

The V call is TRBV7-2, the J call TRBJ2-7; the match to TRBD2 covers 10 bases. The V gene's germline CDR1 is SGHTA and CDR2 FQGNSA. Germline trimming cut 5 bases from V and 5 bases from J; bases unmatched to any gene: 12. The CDR3 consists of 16 residues. The DNA of the CDR3 is TGTGCCAGCAGCAGAATCCTAGCGGGAGTACCCCACGAGCAGTACTTC. Protein product: CASSRILAGVPHEQYF.

The V and J genes are TRBV20-1 and TRBJ2-4; the D gene is possibly TRBD1 (7 bases). The CDR3 covers 15 residues. The V gene lost 5 bases and the J gene lost 1 base, with 15 bases spanning the gap. The germline CDR1 and CDR2 sequences are DFQATT and SNEGSKA (reference sequence). For the CDR3, the DNA is TGCAGTGCTCGTGAGGGGGGACAGGCCAAAAACATTCAGTACTTC. Protein sequence: CSAREGGQAKNIQYF.

The chain joins TRBV6-2 or TRBV6-3 to TRBJ2-1; D remains unclear. The CDR3 runs 13 residues. From germline, CDR1 is MNHEY and CDR2 SVGEGT. Trimming took 0 bases from V and 6 from J, leaving 6 bases between them. CDR3 DNA sequence: TGTGCCAGCAGTTACTCCAACGGCAATGAGCAGTTCTTC. It yields the protein CASSYSNGNEQFF.

J is TRBJ1-5 and V is TRBV20-1; possibly TRBD1 for D (6 bases). V was cut by 0 bases and J by 9 bases, with 15 bases left in between. The CDR3 spans 14 residues. Germline lookup yields CDR1 DFQATT and CDR2 SNEGSKA (reference sequence). The CDR3 DNA reads as TGCAGTGCTAGAGAAAACAGGGAGGTTGGGCCCCAGCATTTT. Translation: CSARENREVGPQHF.

A word on this clonotype: At one boundary the junction diverges from the germline segment, which might be a read error. The rearrangement joins TRBV19 to TRBJ1-2; a possible D gene is TRBD1 (5 bases). The CDR3 runs 12 residues. Germline CDR1 LNHDA, CDR2 SQIVND (reference sequence). CDR3 in DNA: TGTGCCAGTAGCATAGGGGAGAGTGGCTACACCTTC. Amino acids: CASSIGESGYTF.

J is TRBJ1-1 and V is TRBV12-3 or TRBV12-4, with a weak D call TRBD1 (5 bases). V dropped 5 bases and J dropped 1 base, with 14 bases sitting between them. This CDR3 region has 15 residues. In nucleotides, the CDR3 is TGTGCCAGCAGTCCCACCGGGACGGCGAACACTGAAGCTTTCTTT. Its protein is CASSPTGTANTEAFF.

The chain carries TRBV11-1 and TRBJ1-5; 11 bases agree with TRBD1. Looked up from germline, CDR1 is SGHAT and CDR2 is FQDESV (reference sequence). V shed 6 bases and J 4 bases; nucleotides not matched to a gene: 20. The CDR3 runs 20 residues. CDR3 amino acids: CASSSSMGQGVSERNQPQHF. The CDR3 region has the DNA TGTGCCAGCAGTTCCTCGATGGGACAGGGGGTGAGCGAGAGAAATCAGCCCCAGCATTTT.

The rearrangement joins TRBV2 to TRBJ2-1; possible D gene TRBD2, 5 bases. The V end lost 3 bases, the J end lost 12 bases, and 12 bases lay between the germline ends. The CDR3 is 12 residues long. Germline assignment: CDR1 SNHLY and CDR2 FYNNEI. Here the CDR3 reads CASSEVLRVQFF. For the CDR3, the DNA is TGTGCCAGCAGTGAGGTTTTGAGGGTGCAGTTCTTC.

The V gene is TRBV7-9, the J gene TRBJ1-1; D unresolved. V lost 5 bases to trimming and J lost 11 bases, with 15 bases between them. CDR1 SEHNR and CDR2 FQNEAQ come from the germline V gene (reference sequence). The CDR3 extends over 12 amino acids. CDR3 amino acids: CASSPLDGLAFF. In DNA form, the CDR3 reads TGTGCCAGCAGCCCCCTAGACGGTTTGGCTTTCTTT.

In this sample, this clonotype turned up once. The chain employs TRBV6-5 and TRBJ1-5; tentative D call: TRBD1 (6 bases). The V end was cut by 0 bases, the J end by 7 bases, with 13 bases between. The germline gives CDR1 MNHEY, CDR2 SVGAGI. This CDR3 comprises 15 residues. CDR3 amino acids: CASSYSRGAKQPQHF. In nucleotides, the CDR3 is TGTGCCAGCAGTTACTCGAGGGGGGCGAAACAGCCCCAGCATTTT.

The rearrangement joins TRBV18 to TRBJ2-2, with D unresolved. This CDR3 is built from 15 residues. V shed 1 base and J shed 0 bases, with 6 bases lying between them. Germline CDR1 reads KGHSH; CDR2 reads LQKENI. The DNA of the CDR3 is TGTGCCAGCTCACCACGGCAGGCGAACACCGGGGAGCTGTTTTTT. Its protein product is CASSPRQANTGELFF. The entire variable domain, with the rest obtained from reference TRBV18 and TRBJ2-2, is as follows: NAGVMQNPRHLVRRRGQEARLRCSPMKGHSHVYWYRQLPEEGLKFMVYLQKENIIDESGMPKERFSAEFPKEGPSILRIQQVVRGDSAAYFCASSPRQANTGELFFGEGSRLTVL.

J is TRBJ2-5 and V is TRBV20-1; no definite D call. V was shortened by 6 bases and J by 5 bases, with 13 bases between the two germline ends. CDR1 and CDR2 from the germline V gene are DFQATT and SNEGSKA (reference sequence). The CDR3 length is 12 residues. The chain's CDR3 is CSAQYGSETQYF. The DNA for the CDR3 is TGCAGTGCCCAATACGGATCGGAGACCCAGTACTTC.

The chain joins TRBV6-5 to TRBJ1-2, with 9 bases matching TRBD1. CDR1 and CDR2 (germline): MNHEY, SVGAGI. Trimming cost V 6 bases and J 8 bases; bases outside gene matches: 7. This CDR3 contains 13 residues. CDR3 loop: CASSPGQGGGYTF. For the CDR3, the DNA is TGTGCCAGCAGCCCGGGACAGGGAGGCGGCTACACCTTC.

V gene TRBV19 combines with J gene TRBJ2-2; TRBD2 might be the D (5 bases). V lost 6 bases to trimming and J lost 0 bases, with 17 bases between them. The CDR3 runs 17 residues. Germline V lookup: CDR1 LNHDA, CDR2 SQIVND (reference sequence). DNA of the CDR3: TGTGCCAGTAGACCGGGGTCCGGGCCTCCGAACACCGGGGAGCTGTTTTTT. This sequence encodes CASRPGSGPPNTGELFF.

This chain links TRBV29-1 with TRBJ2-1; 9 bases fit TRBD2. V trimming: 7 bases; J trimming: 6 bases; junction bases outside the gene matches: 16. Germline lookup yields CDR1 SQVTM and CDR2 ANQGSEA. CDR3 length: 16 residues. CDR3 bases: TGCAGCGCCGACCCCCCCAGCGGGAGGACCCCCAATGAGCAGTTCTTC. Its protein is CSADPPSGRTPNEQFF.

V is TRBV7-9 and J is TRBJ1-1; a weak D match, TRBD1 (6 bases). Deletions cut 5 bases from V and 5 bases from J, with 18 bases between. CDR1 SEHNR and CDR2 FQNEAQ come from the germline V gene (reference sequence). The CDR3 has 15 amino acids. The CDR3 bases are TGTGCCAGCAGCCCGAGAGCCGGACAGACAACTGAAGCTTTCTTT. Translation: CASSPRAGQTTEAFF.

This clonotype was seen a single time. This rearrangement joins TRBV10-3 to TRBJ2-2; D is possibly TRBD1 (6 bases). Germline V gives CDR1 ENHRY, CDR2 SYGVKD. The V end lost 2 bases, the J end lost 3 bases, and 10 bases lay between the germline ends. The CDR3 spans 15 residues. CDR3 sequence: CAISELQGYTGELFF. DNA for the CDR3: TGTGCCATCAGTGAGCTCCAGGGGTACACCGGGGAGCTGTTTTTT.

The V and J genes are TRBV20-1 and TRBJ2-7; 9 bases line up with TRBD1. Germline values: CDR1 DFQATT, CDR2 SNEGSKA (reference sequence). The CDR3 spans 14 residues. J lost 2 bases, V lost 6 bases, and 8 bases had no gene match. For the CDR3, the DNA is TGCAGTGCGGACCGGGACAGGGCCCCCTACGAGCAGTACTTC. Its translation: CSADRDRAPYEQYF.

This chain uses TRBV14 with TRBJ2-7, with 11 positions matching TRBD2. With V trimmed by 4 bases and J by 3 bases, 5 bases remained unmatched. The germline V gene has CDR1 SGHDN and CDR2 FVKESK. The CDR3 has 15 amino acids. CDR3 DNA sequence: TGTGCCAGCAGCCTCAGACTAGCGGGAAACTACGAGCAGTACTTC. This codes for CASSLRLAGNYEQYF.

V and J are TRBV4-1 and TRBJ2-2; 9 bases align to TRBD1. CDR1 and CDR2 from the germline V gene are MGHRA and YSYEKL. The CDR3 runs to 17 residues. Trimming cost V 0 bases and J 5 bases; bases outside gene matches: 7. Here the CDR3 DNA reads TGCGCCAGCAGCCAAGACCCTAACAGGGGGCAAACCGGGGAGCTGTTTTTT. Protein: CASSQDPNRGQTGELFF.

This chain connects TRBV20-1 to TRBJ2-7; 9 nucleotides line up with TRBD2. The J segment lost 7 bases and the V segment lost 5 bases, leaving 9 bases of the junction unmatched. The CDR3 is 13 residues long. CDR1 and CDR2 (germline): DFQATT, SNEGSKA (reference sequence). The CDR3 region is CSAASGTSWEQYF. The DNA for the CDR3 is TGCAGTGCTGCCTCCGGGACTAGCTGGGAGCAGTACTTC.

Here the CDR3 reads CSASPPPGYNSPLHF. CDR3 in DNA: TGCAGTGCTAGCCCCCCCCCGGGGTATAATTCACCCCTCCACTTT. V usage is TRBV20-1 and J usage is TRBJ1-6, with D uncertain. Trimming took 3 bases from V and 4 from J, leaving 13 bases between them. CDR1 is DFQATT, CDR2 SNEGSKA, per germline (reference sequence). The CDR3 runs to 15 residues.

V gene TRBV29-1 combines with J gene TRBJ2-1, with 7 bases that match TRBD2. This CDR3 region has 12 residues. Unmatched junction bases numbered 1, after V lost 4 bases and J lost 4 bases. From germline, CDR1 is SQVTM and CDR2 ANQGSEA. DNA of the CDR3: TGCAGCGTTGCTAGCGGTTACAATGAGCAGTTCTTC. It encodes CSVASGYNEQFF.

The CDR3 region has the DNA TGTGCCAGCAGTGTTTTAATCAATCAGCCCCAGCATTTT. It yields the protein CASSVLINQPQHF. The chain links TRBV6-1 to TRBJ1-5; D is uncertain. Per the germline V gene, CDR1 is MNHNS and CDR2 is SASEGT. V was pared by 4 bases and J by 3 bases, with 7 bases between. This CDR3 spans 13 amino acids.

The V gene is TRBV12-3 or TRBV12-4, the J gene TRBJ2-7; no clear D. Deletions cut 2 bases from V and 6 bases from J, with 5 bases between. The CDR3 runs 11 residues. The CDR3 DNA reads as TGTGCCAGCAGTTTACGGCGCGAGCAGTACTTC. Its protein product is CASSLRREQYF.

The chain carries TRBV4-3 and TRBJ1-1; D gene ambiguous. Trimming took off 0 bases at V and 1 base at J, with 9 bases between the two ends. This CDR3 region has 15 residues. Germline-derived CDR1 and CDR2 are LGHNA and YSLEER. CDR3 bases: TGCGCCAGCAGCCAAGACGCCAGGAAGAACACTGAAGCTTTCTTT. It is translated as CASSQDARKNTEAFF.

V and J are TRBV10-3 and TRBJ2-1; TRBD2 matches at 9 bases. The CDR3 consists of 16 residues. Per the germline V gene, CDR1 is ENHRY and CDR2 is SYGVKD. V trimming: 4 bases; J trimming: 4 bases; junction bases outside the gene matches: 8. CDR3 in DNA: TGTGCCATCAGTGGAAGGTCTAGCGGGGTGTACAATGAGCAGTTCTTC. It codes for CAISGRSSGVYNEQFF.